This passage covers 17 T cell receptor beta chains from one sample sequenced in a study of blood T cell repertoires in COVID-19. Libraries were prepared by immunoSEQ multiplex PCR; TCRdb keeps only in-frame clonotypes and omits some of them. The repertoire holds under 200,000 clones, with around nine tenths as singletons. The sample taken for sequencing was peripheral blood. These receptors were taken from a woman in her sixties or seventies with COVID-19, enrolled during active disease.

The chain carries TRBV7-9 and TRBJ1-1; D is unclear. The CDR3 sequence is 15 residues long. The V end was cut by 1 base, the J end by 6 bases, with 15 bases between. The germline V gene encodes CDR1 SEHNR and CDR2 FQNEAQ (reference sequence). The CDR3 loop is CASSLDADRGSEAFF. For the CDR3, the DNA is TGTGCCAGCAGCTTAGATGCAGATCGAGGGTCTGAAGCTTTCTTT.

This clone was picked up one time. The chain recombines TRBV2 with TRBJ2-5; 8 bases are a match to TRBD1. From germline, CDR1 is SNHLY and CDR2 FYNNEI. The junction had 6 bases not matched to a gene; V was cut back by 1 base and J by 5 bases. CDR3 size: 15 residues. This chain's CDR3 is CASSEGGQATETQYF. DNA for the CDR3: TGTGCCAGCAGTGAAGGGGGACAGGCGACGGAGACCCAGTACTTC.

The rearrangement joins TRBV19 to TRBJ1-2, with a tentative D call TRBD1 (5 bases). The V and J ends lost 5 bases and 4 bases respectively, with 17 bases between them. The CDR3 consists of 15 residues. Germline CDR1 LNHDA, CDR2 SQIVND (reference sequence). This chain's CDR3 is CASSPRGGVGYGYTF. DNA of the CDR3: TGTGCCAGTAGTCCCCGAGGAGGGGTGGGCTATGGCTACACCTTC.

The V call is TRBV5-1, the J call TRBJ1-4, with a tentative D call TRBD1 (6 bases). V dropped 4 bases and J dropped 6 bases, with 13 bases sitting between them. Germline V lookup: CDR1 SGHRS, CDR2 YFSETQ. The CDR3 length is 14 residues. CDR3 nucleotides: TGCGCCAGCAGCCCTACAGGGCTGGATGAAAAACTGTTTTTT. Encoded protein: CASSPTGLDEKLFF. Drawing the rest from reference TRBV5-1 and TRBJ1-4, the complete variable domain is KAGVTQTPRYLIKTRGQQVTLSCSPISGHRSVSWYQQTPGQGLQFLFEYFSETQRNKGNFPGRFSGRQFSNSRSEMNVSTLELGDSALYLCASSPTGLDEKLFFGSGTQLSVL.

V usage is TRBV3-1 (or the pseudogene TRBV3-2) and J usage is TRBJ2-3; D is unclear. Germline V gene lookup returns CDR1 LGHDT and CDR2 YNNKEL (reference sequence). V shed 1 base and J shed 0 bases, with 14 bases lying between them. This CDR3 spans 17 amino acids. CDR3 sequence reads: CASSQAFTRLSTDTQYF. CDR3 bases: TGTGCCAGCAGCCAAGCCTTTACCAGGCTGAGCACAGATACGCAGTATTTT.

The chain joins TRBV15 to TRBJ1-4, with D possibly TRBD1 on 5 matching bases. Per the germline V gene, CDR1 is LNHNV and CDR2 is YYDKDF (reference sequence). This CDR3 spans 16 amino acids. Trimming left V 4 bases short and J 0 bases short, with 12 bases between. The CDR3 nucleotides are TGTGCCACCAGCACAGGGCGGTCTGCAACTAATGAAAAACTGTTTTTT. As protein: CATSTGRSATNEKLFF.

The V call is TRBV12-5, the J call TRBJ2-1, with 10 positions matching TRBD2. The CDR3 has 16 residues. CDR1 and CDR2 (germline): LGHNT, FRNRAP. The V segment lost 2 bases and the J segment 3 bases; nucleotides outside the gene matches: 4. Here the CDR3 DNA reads TGTGCTAGTGGTTTGTCCAGCGGGGGGGGCTACAATGAGCAGTTCTTC. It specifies CASGLSSGGGYNEQFF.

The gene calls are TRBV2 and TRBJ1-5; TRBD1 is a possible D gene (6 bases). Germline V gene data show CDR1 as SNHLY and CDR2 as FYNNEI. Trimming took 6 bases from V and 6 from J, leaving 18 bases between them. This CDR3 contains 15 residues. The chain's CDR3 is CASSVDSTSGQPQHF. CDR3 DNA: TGTGCCAGCAGCGTGGACAGTACCTCGGGTCAGCCCCAGCATTTT.

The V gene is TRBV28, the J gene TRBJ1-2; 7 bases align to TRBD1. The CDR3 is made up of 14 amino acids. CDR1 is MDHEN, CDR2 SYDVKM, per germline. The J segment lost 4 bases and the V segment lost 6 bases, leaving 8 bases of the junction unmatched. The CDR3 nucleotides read TGTGCCAGCAGCCCCGACAGGGCCTTCTATGGCTACACCTTC. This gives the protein CASSPDRAFYGYTF.

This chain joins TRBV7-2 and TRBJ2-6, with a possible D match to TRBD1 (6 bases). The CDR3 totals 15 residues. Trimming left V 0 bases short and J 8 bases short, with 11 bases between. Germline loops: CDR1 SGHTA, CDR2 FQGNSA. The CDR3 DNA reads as TGTGCCAGCAGCTTAGCGGTTGGGGGCCCCAACGTCCTGACTTTC. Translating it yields CASSLAVGGPNVLTF.

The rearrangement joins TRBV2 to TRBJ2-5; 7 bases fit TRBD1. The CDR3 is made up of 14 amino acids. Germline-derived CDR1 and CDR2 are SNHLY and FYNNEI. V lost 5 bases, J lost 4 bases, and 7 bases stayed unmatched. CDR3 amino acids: CASSRQGVGETQYF. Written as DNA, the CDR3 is TGTGCCAGCAGTAGACAGGGCGTAGGAGAGACCCAGTACTTC.

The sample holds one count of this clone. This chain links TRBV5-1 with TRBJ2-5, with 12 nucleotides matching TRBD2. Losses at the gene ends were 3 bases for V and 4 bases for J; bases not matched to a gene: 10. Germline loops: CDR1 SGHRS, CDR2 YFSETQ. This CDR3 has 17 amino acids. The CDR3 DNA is TGCGCCAGCAGCTCCCTCTCTAGCGGGGGGGCATTAGAGACCCAGTACTTC. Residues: CASSSLSSGGALETQYF.

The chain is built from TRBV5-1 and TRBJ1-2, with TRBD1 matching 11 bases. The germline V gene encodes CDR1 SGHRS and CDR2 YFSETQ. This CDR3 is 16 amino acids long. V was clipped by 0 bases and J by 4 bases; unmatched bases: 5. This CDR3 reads CASSLAGTGGGYGYTF. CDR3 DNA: TGCGCCAGCAGCTTGGCCGGGACAGGGGGAGGCTATGGCTACACCTTC. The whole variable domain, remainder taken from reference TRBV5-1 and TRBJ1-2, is KAGVTQTPRYLIKTRGQQVTLSCSPISGHRSVSWYQQTPGQGLQFLFEYFSETQRNKGNFPGRFSGRQFSNSRSEMNVSTLELGDSALYLCASSLAGTGGGYGYTFGSGTRLTVV.

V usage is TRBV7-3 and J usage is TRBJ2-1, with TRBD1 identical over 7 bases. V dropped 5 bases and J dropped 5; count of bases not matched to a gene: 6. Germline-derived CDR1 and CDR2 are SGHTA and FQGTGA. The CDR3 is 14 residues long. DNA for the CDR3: TGTGCCAGCAGCATGGGACAGATTGACAATGAGCAGTTCTTC. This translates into CASSMGQIDNEQFF.

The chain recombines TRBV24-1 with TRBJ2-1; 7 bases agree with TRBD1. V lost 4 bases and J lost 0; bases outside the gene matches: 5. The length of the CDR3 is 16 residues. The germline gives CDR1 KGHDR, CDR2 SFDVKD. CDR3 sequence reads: CATSEAGGYSYNEQFF. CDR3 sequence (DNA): TGTGCCACCAGTGAAGCAGGGGGATACTCCTACAATGAGCAGTTCTTC.

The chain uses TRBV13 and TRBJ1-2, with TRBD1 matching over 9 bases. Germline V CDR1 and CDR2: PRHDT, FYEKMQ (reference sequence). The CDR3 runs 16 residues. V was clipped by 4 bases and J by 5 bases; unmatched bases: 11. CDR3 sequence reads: CASSSPGTGKTYGYTF. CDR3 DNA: TGTGCCAGCAGCTCCCCTGGGACAGGGAAGACGTATGGCTACACCTTC.

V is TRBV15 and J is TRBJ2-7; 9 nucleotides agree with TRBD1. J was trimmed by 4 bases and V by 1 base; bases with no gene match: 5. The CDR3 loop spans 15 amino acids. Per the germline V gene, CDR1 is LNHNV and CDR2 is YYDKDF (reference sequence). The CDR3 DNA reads TGTGCCACCAGCAGAGGGGGACAGGGAGGGTACGAGCAGTACTTC. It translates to CATSRGGQGGYEQYF. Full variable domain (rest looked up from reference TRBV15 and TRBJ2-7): DAMVIQNPRYQVTQFGKPVTLSCSQTLNHNVMYWYQQKSSQAPKLLFHYYDKDFNNEADTPDNFQSRRPNTSFCFLDIRSPGLGDTAMYLCATSRGGQGGYEQYFGPGTRLTVT.